This entry features one T cell receptor beta chain sequence. Antigen: not known. A much larger clone differs from this one at a single base, so this may be a read error. Using RNA template, CDR3s of TCR alpha and beta were amplified with iRepertoire arm-PCR. For one-step reverse transcription and amplification, about 90-400 ng of tissue mRNA or PBMC total RNA was used. In TCRdb, the multiplex PCR reads were re-called with MiXCR into one record per CDR3 protein. The data hold roughly 100,000 distinct CDR3 sequences, with around 31% observed a single time. This CDR3 comprises 14 residues. Germline V gene sequence: CDR1 LNHDA, CDR2 SQIVND (reference sequence). V was clipped by 4 bases and J by 4 bases, with 12 bases between them. This entry belongs to a study of glioma-infiltrating T cells. Study-wide results and limits: Above-expected tissue-blood divergence occurred in all gliomas, most in low-grade ones. Tissue and blood shared very few CDR3 sequences.

This TCR was sampled from a human donor with low-grade glioma or glioblastoma, undergoing nonglioma brain surgery, or in good health (not recorded which). This chain connects TRBV19 to TRBJ2-3; no reliable D call. The sample consisted of glioma tissue, nonneoplastic brain tissue, or PBMCs (not recorded which). Here the CDR3 reads CASSTKGLADTQYF. In DNA form, the CDR3 reads TGTGCCAGTAGTACCAAAGGTTTAGCAGATACGCAGTATTTT.